These 22 T cell receptor beta chains originate from one sample sequenced in a study of response to subunit inactivated influenza vaccine. TCRdb ran MiXCR on the RT-PCR reads and lists one entry per CDR3 protein. In the table there are 500,000 to 550,000 distinct CDR3 sequences, roughly 25% of which are singletons. The same data also went into a second study, on T cells expressing NK-cell markers. From that report: Making the TCR beta cDNA relied on 5'RACE template switching with UMIs.

The sequences come from CD4+ T cells sorted from PBMCs, collected 11 to 12 days after vaccination. These receptors all come from a man aged 50 to 59 who received an inactivated influenza vaccine.

The J gene is TRBJ2-1, the V gene TRBV20-1, with 12 bases aligning to TRBD2. CDR3 length equals 14 residues. V shed 6 bases and J 7 bases; nucleotides not matched to a gene: 7. CDR1 and CDR2 (germline): DFQATT, SNEGSKA (reference sequence). The CDR3, as DNA: TGCAGTGCGACGACTAGCGGGAGTCTGAATGAGCAGTTCTTC. It specifies CSATTSGSLNEQFF.

V usage is TRBV12-3 or TRBV12-4 and J usage is TRBJ1-5; the D is unclear. Trimming stripped 3 bases from V and 2 bases from J, with 17 bases between. The CDR3 has 17 residues. CDR3 region: CASSFGPRGAGNQPQHF. The DNA of the CDR3 is TGTGCCAGCAGTTTCGGGCCGCGGGGTGCTGGCAATCAGCCCCAGCATTTT.

V and J are TRBV7-2 and TRBJ2-1, with 7 bases that match TRBD1. The trim removed 6 bases at V and 3 bases at J, leaving 8 bases unmatched. This CDR3 region has 15 residues. The germline V gene encodes CDR1 SGHTA and CDR2 FQGNSA. The CDR3: CASSSQTGYYNEQFF. In nucleotides, the CDR3 is TGTGCCAGCAGTTCCCAGACAGGGTACTACAATGAGCAGTTCTTC.

This clonotype was detected many times. The V call is TRBV10-3, the J call TRBJ1-2; no definite D call. The germline CDR1 and CDR2 sequences are ENHRY and SYGVKD. V was cut by 4 bases and J by 4 bases, with 13 bases left in between. The CDR3 contains 14 residues. CDR3 coding DNA: TGTGCCATCAGTGCCTTGGATTTGGCCTATGGCTACACCTTC. This gives the protein CAISALDLAYGYTF.

The chain recombines TRBV20-1 with TRBJ1-6, with TRBD1 identical over 9 bases. V trimming: 3 bases; J trimming: 7 bases; junction bases outside the gene matches: 4. CDR1 and CDR2 (germline): DFQATT, SNEGSKA (reference sequence). The CDR3 length is 14 residues. Here the CDR3 DNA reads TGCAGTGCTAGTGACAGGGGGACGAATTCACCCCTCCACTTT. Its translation is CSASDRGTNSPLHF.

There are a few counts of this clonotype. The V gene is TRBV5-1, the J gene TRBJ1-2; D unresolved. The V and J ends lost 0 bases and 7 bases respectively, with 10 bases between them. In germline, CDR1 is SGHRS, CDR2 YFSETQ. There are 13 residues in the CDR3. The CDR3 is CASSLAREGGYTF. DNA of the CDR3: TGCGCCAGCAGCTTGGCCCGGGAAGGTGGCTACACCTTC.

The chain recombines TRBV15 with TRBJ2-5; no definite D call. CDR3 size: 13 residues. The germline gives CDR1 LNHNV, CDR2 YYDKDF (reference sequence). V was pared by 8 bases and J by 2 bases, with 12 bases between. The CDR3 nucleotides are TGTGCCACCGGGGAATTCCTACAAGAGACCCAGTACTTC. It encodes CATGEFLQETQYF.

This clonotype was found a few times. The chain combines TRBV7-2 with TRBJ2-2; 8 nucleotides agree with TRBD1. The germline CDR1 and CDR2 sequences are SGHTA and FQGNSA. With 4 bases clipped from V and 6 bases from J, the junction kept 7 bases outside the gene matches. The CDR3 totals 15 residues. CDR3 residues: CASSSSQGAAGELFF. In DNA, the CDR3 is TGTGCCAGCAGCTCCTCCCAGGGGGCGGCCGGGGAGCTGTTTTTT. The variable domain in full, completed from reference TRBV7-2 and TRBJ2-2, reads GAGVSQSPSNKVTEKGKDVELRCDPISGHTALYWYRQSLGQGLEFLIYFQGNSAPDKSGLPSDRFSAERTGGSVSTLTIQRTQQEDSAVYLCASSSSQGAAGELFFGEGSRLTVL.

This clonotype turned up a few times. The chain uses TRBV11-2 and TRBJ2-7, with 10 bases matching TRBD1. The CDR3 is 15 residues long. Germline V gene sequence: CDR1 SGHAT, CDR2 FQNNGV. Trimming cost V 5 bases and J 7 bases; bases outside gene matches: 11. The CDR3 coding sequence is TGTGCCAGCAGCGAAGGGACAGGGGCCCACGGGGAGCAGTACTTC. Translating it yields CASSEGTGAHGEQYF.

The V gene is TRBV12-3 or TRBV12-4, the J gene TRBJ2-6; 8 bases are a match to TRBD1. With 5 bases clipped from V and 4 bases from J, the junction kept 10 bases outside the gene matches. This CDR3 is built from 17 residues. DNA for the CDR3: TGTGCCAGCAGTCTTGATCAGACAGGGGCCGGGGCCAACGTCCTGACTTTC. This sequence encodes CASSLDQTGAGANVLTF.

This clonotype was seen at least ten times. This CDR3 reads CRVRTLNEKLFF. In DNA form, the CDR3 reads TGCAGAGTCCGAACTCTAAATGAAAAACTGTTTTTT. This chain connects TRBV20-1 to TRBJ1-4; D call uncertain. Per the germline V gene, CDR1 is DFQATT and CDR2 is SNEGSKA (reference sequence). The CDR3 contains 12 residues.

V is TRBV7-2 and J is TRBJ1-6, with D hard to call. The V gene lost 5 bases and the J gene lost 7 bases, with 9 bases spanning the gap. The V gene's germline CDR1 is SGHTA and CDR2 FQGNSA. The CDR3 totals 13 residues. CDR3 nucleotide sequence: TGTGCCAGCAGCCTGAGGGTGAATTCACCCCTCCACTTT. Its protein is CASSLRVNSPLHF.

A few counts support this clonotype. V usage is TRBV7-8 and J usage is TRBJ2-7; the D gene is possibly TRBD2 (5 bases). The CDR3 consists of 13 residues. CDR1 is SGHVS, CDR2 FQNEAQ, per germline. The germline V and J ends were trimmed by 1 base and 9 bases, with 13 bases remaining between them. The CDR3 reads CASSLERVGMQYF. The CDR3 DNA reads as TGTGCCAGCAGCTTAGAGAGGGTTGGGATGCAGTACTTC.

V and J are TRBV7-6 and TRBJ1-4; 7 bases are shared with TRBD1. Germline V gene data show CDR1 as SGHVS and CDR2 as FNYEAQ. CDR3 length equals 16 residues. J gave up 1 base and V 0 bases, and 2 bases lay outside the gene matches. Here the CDR3 reads CASSLAYRGTNEKLFF. CDR3 DNA: TGTGCCAGCAGCTTAGCCTACAGGGGAACTAATGAAAAACTGTTTTTT.

This clonotype was observed a handful of times. V and J are TRBV20-1 and TRBJ2-7, with a tentative D call TRBD2 (6 bases). CDR3 length equals 12 residues. Germline CDR1 DFQATT, CDR2 SNEGSKA (reference sequence). Between the trimmed V and J ends, which lost 4 bases and 5 bases, there was a span of 12 bases. The CDR3 here is CSANAGLNEQYF. As DNA, the CDR3 is TGCAGTGCTAACGCGGGATTAAACGAGCAGTACTTC.

The chain joins TRBV20-1 to TRBJ2-5; 11 bases are a match to TRBD2. The length of the CDR3 is 14 residues. Germline CDR1 DFQATT, CDR2 SNEGSKA (reference sequence). The J segment lost 5 bases and the V segment lost 3 bases, leaving 5 bases of the junction unmatched. CDR3 sequence reads: CSARSRLAGETQYF. The CDR3 nucleotides are TGCAGTGCTAGGTCCAGACTAGCGGGGGAGACCCAGTACTTC.

The chain has TRBV2 and TRBJ1-2; possible D gene TRBD1, 5 bases. Germline V CDR1 and CDR2: SNHLY, FYNNEI. Deletions cut 7 bases from V and 3 bases from J, with 15 bases between. This CDR3 comprises 14 residues. The DNA for the CDR3 is TGTGCCAGCAAGAGAAAGGGGTCGGACTATGGCTACACCTTC. Protein sequence: CASKRKGSDYGYTF.

CDR3 in amino acids: CASSPRQKDTEAFF. DNA for the CDR3: TGTGCCAGCTCACCACGGCAGAAGGACACTGAAGCTTTCTTT. This rearrangement joins TRBV18 to TRBJ1-1; D gene uncertain. Deletions cut 1 base from V and 3 bases from J, with 9 bases between. The germline CDR1 and CDR2 sequences are KGHSH and LQKENI. The CDR3 extends over 14 amino acids.

V and J are TRBV7-2 and TRBJ2-1, with D possibly being TRBD1 or TRBD2 (5 bases each). CDR1 SGHTA and CDR2 FQGNSA come from the germline V gene. The V gene lost 3 bases and the J gene lost 10 bases, with 16 bases spanning the gap. This CDR3 region has 14 residues. The CDR3 coding sequence is TGTGCCAGCAGCTTTAGCCAGGGCGGGTGGGAGCAGTTCTTC. This gives the protein CASSFSQGGWEQFF.

This clonotype was seen only a few times. V usage is TRBV7-2 and J usage is TRBJ2-7; 9 bases align to TRBD2. Per germline, CDR1 SGHTA and CDR2 FQGNSA. The CDR3 runs 14 residues. V lost 8 bases to trimming and J lost 2 bases; unmatched junction nucleotides: 7. CDR3 loop: CASGSSGVTYEQYF. For the CDR3, the DNA is TGTGCCAGCGGATCTAGCGGGGTCACCTACGAGCAGTACTTC.

The chain combines TRBV5-1 with TRBJ1-2; D is perhaps TRBD1 (6 bases). The V end was cut by 3 bases, the J end by 4 bases, with 13 bases between. Germline V CDR1 and CDR2: SGHRS, YFSETQ. The CDR3 extends over 14 amino acids. In DNA, the CDR3 is TGCGCCAGCAGCTCAACGGACAGCCTCTATGGCTACACCTTC. This codes for CASSSTDSLYGYTF.

The J gene is TRBJ2-7, the V gene TRBV6-4; a possible D gene is TRBD1 (6 bases). The CDR3 contains 13 residues. Germline values: CDR1 MRHNA, CDR2 SNTAGT. V lost 2 bases, J lost 6 bases, and 11 bases lay in between. The CDR3 DNA sequence: TGTGCCAGCAGTGACGGGCCCAGGGGCGAGCAGTACTTC. Protein: CASSDGPRGEQYF.